This T cell receptor (beta chain) was captured by sequencing in a study of control samples from healthy donors and cancer patients. Here immunoSEQ multiplex PCR was the method, and the copy in TCRdb shows in-frame clones only, minus some. The data show around 120,000 clones, approximately 89% seen once. CDR3 length equals 13 residues. Germline values: CDR1 SGHTA, CDR2 FQGNSA. Between the trimmed V and J ends, which lost 6 bases and 1 base, there was a span of 9 bases. This clone has just a few counts. The TCR originated in a young woman in good health. Sequenced sample: blood. V is TRBV7-2 and J is TRBJ1-1; no clear D. The CDR3, as DNA: TGTGCCAGCAGTATAACCACGAACACTGAAGCTTTCTTT. Protein product: CASSITTNTEAFF.